Below are 9 T cell receptor beta chains sequenced from a single sample in a study of OX40 agonist ivuxolimab in advanced cancers. Sequencing used immunoSEQ multiplex PCR; TCRdb keeps in-frame clones, though not all of them. The table has about 130,000 clones, about nine tenths seen once. The specimen was CD4+ or CD8+ T cells sorted from blood, collected in a trial of the OX40 agonist ivuxolimab. The receptors were sampled from an adult with an advanced solid tumor such as melanoma, head and neck, liver or kidney cancer.

V is TRBV7-3 and J is TRBJ2-6, with 8 bases fitting TRBD1. Germline loops: CDR1 SGHTA, CDR2 FQGTGA. V lost 5 bases to trimming and J lost 0 bases; unmatched junction nucleotides: 6. The CDR3 has 17 residues. The CDR3 region has the DNA TGTGCCAGCAGCCCAGTGGGGACAGGCTCTGGGGCCAACGTCCTGACTTTC. Its protein is CASSPVGTGSGANVLTF.

This chain connects TRBV6-5 to TRBJ2-1; 11 positions agree with TRBD2. There are 15 residues in the CDR3. CDR1 and CDR2 (germline): MNHEY, SVGAGI. Germline trimming cut 6 bases from V and 5 bases from J; bases unmatched to any gene: 6. The CDR3, as DNA: TGTGCCAGCAGCCGCGGGACTAGCGGAAACAATGAGCAGTTCTTC. Translation gives CASSRGTSGNNEQFF.

The table lists this clone with a few counts. The DNA of the CDR3 is TGTGCCAGCAGTTACGGGCGGAATGAAAAACTGTTTTTT. It encodes CASSYGRNEKLFF. V and J are TRBV6-6 and TRBJ1-4, with D uncertain. Germline V CDR1 and CDR2: MNHNY, SVGAGI (reference sequence). The CDR3 extends over 13 amino acids. Trimming took off 2 bases at V and 5 bases at J, with 6 bases between the two ends.

The rearrangement joins TRBV18 to TRBJ1-1; the D is unclear. The germline gives CDR1 KGHSH, CDR2 LQKENI. The CDR3 runs to 14 residues. The V end lost 2 bases, the J end lost 1 base, and 8 bases lay between the germline ends. The CDR3 bases are TGTGCCAGCTCACCAGCTGTCGAGAACACTGAAGCTTTCTTT. Translating it yields CASSPAVENTEAFF.

The V gene is TRBV18, the J gene TRBJ1-1; D is unclear. V was trimmed by 3 bases and J by 3 bases, leaving 8 bases between them. CDR1 is KGHSH and CDR2 is LQKENI in the germline V gene. The CDR3 extends over 13 amino acids. CDR3 in DNA: TGTGCCAGCTCACCGCAAGGAGACACTGAAGCTTTCTTT. Protein product: CASSPQGDTEAFF.

This clone was observed once. This chain uses TRBV28 with TRBJ2-5; weak D call: TRBD2 (6 bases). The CDR3 spans 13 residues. The V end was cut by 7 bases, the J end by 5 bases, with 14 bases between. Germline-derived CDR1 and CDR2 are MDHEN and SYDVKM. CDR3 protein: CASTNSAGETQYF. The CDR3 nucleotides read TGTGCCAGCACAAATAGTGCGGGGGAGACCCAGTACTTC.

V gene TRBV5-1 combines with J gene TRBJ2-7; maybe TRBD2 (5 bases). Germline loops: CDR1 SGHRS, CDR2 YFSETQ. This CDR3 has 13 residues. The germline V and J ends were trimmed by 5 bases and 6 bases, with 15 bases remaining between them. The CDR3 sequence: CASRVRESGEQYF. CDR3 DNA: TGCGCCAGCAGGGTGAGGGAATCGGGCGAGCAGTACTTC.

DNA of the CDR3: TGTGCCAGCAGTTTCCGAGGGGGCACCGGGGAGCTGTTTTTT. Translating gives CASSFRGGTGELFF. The chain employs TRBV6-5 and TRBJ2-2, with D tentatively TRBD1 (6 bases). V dropped 4 bases and J dropped 4 bases, with 10 bases sitting between them. The germline gives CDR1 MNHEY, CDR2 SVGAGI. CDR3 size: 14 residues.

This sequence joins TRBV19 and TRBJ1-3, with 7 bases aligning to TRBD1. There are 15 residues in the CDR3. V lost 6 bases and J lost 2; bases outside the gene matches: 7. The germline V gene encodes CDR1 LNHDA and CDR2 SQIVND (reference sequence). The CDR3 loop reads CASRNPGTAGNTIYF. CDR3 in DNA: TGTGCCAGTAGGAATCCCGGGACAGCTGGAAACACCATATATTTT.